The present entry profiles one T cell receptor (beta chain) with its context. The CDR3 contains 16 residues. Germline lookup yields CDR1 LGHDT and CDR2 YNNKEL (reference sequence). Trimming removed 4 bases from V and 4 bases from J; junction bases left unmatched: 12. This specimen comes from a study of blood T cell repertoires in COVID-19. The repertoire was sequenced with immunoSEQ multiplex PCR; TCRdb's copy has only in-frame clones and lacks some. The table has 350,000 to 550,000 clones, 75% to 90% seen once. Sequenced sample: PBMCs or T cells enriched from blood (not recorded which). The source is a man between 25 and 39 years old who had recovered from COVID-19. The chain carries TRBV3-1 (or the pseudogene TRBV3-2) and TRBJ1-2, with 7 bases that match TRBD1. The DNA for the CDR3 is TGTGCCAGCAGCCTGGGACCTAGACGGACAGGCTATGGCTACACCTTC. It translates to CASSLGPRRTGYGYTF.